The 8 T cell receptor beta chains reported below all come from one sample, sequenced in a study of blood T cells in healthy people across ages. Alongside a J-beta primer mix, a sample-barcoded 5' primer served in a second PCR lasting about 7 to 12 cycles. A single record per CDR3 protein comes from TCRdb applying MiXCR to the 5' RACE reads. Of some 930,000 distinct CDR3 sequences in the sample, about 27% were seen once. The sample was also linked to a second study, of T cells of mothers and their children.

The material sequenced was blood. These receptors were taken from a woman between 40 and 55 years old in good health.

This clonotype has only a few counts. V is TRBV28 and J is TRBJ1-2; the D gene is possibly TRBD1 (6 bases). Germline CDR1 MDHEN, CDR2 SYDVKM. The CDR3 totals 13 residues. The germline V and J ends were trimmed by 6 bases and 7 bases, with 15 bases remaining between them. CDR3 protein: CASRLTGYGGYTF. CDR3 DNA sequence: TGTGCCAGCAGGCTCACAGGGTACGGTGGCTACACCTTC.

This clonotype has more than one count but fewer than ten. The rearrangement joins TRBV5-1 to TRBJ2-2, with 8 bases lining up with TRBD1. With V trimmed by 7 bases and J by 1 base, 6 bases remained unmatched. The CDR3 has 15 amino acids. Germline CDR1 and CDR2: SGHRS and YFSETQ. This CDR3 reads CASLPGQVNTGELFF. Written as DNA, the CDR3 is TGCGCCAGCCTTCCGGGACAGGTGAACACCGGGGAGCTGTTTTTT. Based on the CDR3 plus reference TRBV5-1 and TRBJ2-2, the full variable domain is KAGVTQTPRYLIKTRGQQVTLSCSPISGHRSVSWYQQTPGQGLQFLFEYFSETQRNKGNFPGRFSGRQFSNSRSEMNVSTLELGDSALYLCASLPGQVNTGELFFGEGSRLTVL.

In its sample, this clonotype was seen a few times. The chain links TRBV5-1 to TRBJ1-6, with TRBD1 matching over 7 bases. Germline V CDR1 and CDR2: SGHRS, YFSETQ. V dropped 4 bases and J dropped 8; count of bases not matched to a gene: 12. This CDR3 comprises 16 residues. The CDR3 loop reads CASSLGTSGGHSPLHF. As DNA, the CDR3 is TGCGCCAGCAGCCTTGGGACCTCAGGGGGACATTCACCCCTCCACTTT.

The V and J genes are TRBV4-3 and TRBJ1-2; D perhaps matches TRBD1 (5 bases). CDR1 LGHNA and CDR2 YSLEER come from the germline V gene. The CDR3 runs 16 residues. Between the trimmed V and J ends, which lost 4 bases and 2 bases, there was a span of 17 bases. This CDR3 reads CASSPIWGVGNYGYTF. Here the CDR3 DNA reads TGCGCCAGCAGCCCCATCTGGGGGGTCGGAAACTATGGCTACACCTTC.

The chain couples TRBV7-2 to TRBJ2-4, with 12 bases identical to TRBD2. Trimming took 5 bases from V and 13 from J; bases not matched to a gene: 12. Germline assignment: CDR1 SGHTA and CDR2 FQGNSA. The CDR3 has 15 residues. CDR3 amino acids: CASSLPTSGSTKQYF. The CDR3 coding sequence is TGTGCCAGCAGCCTACCGACTAGCGGGAGTACGAAGCAGTACTTC.

This clonotype was counted once. V is TRBV12-5 and J is TRBJ1-1; TRBD1 matches 8 bases. CDR3 size: 15 residues. Per germline, CDR1 LGHNT and CDR2 FRNRAP. After removal of 4 bases from V and 4 bases from J, the junction contained 8 bases not matched to a gene. The CDR3 sequence is CASGSRGRGATEAFF. CDR3 DNA sequence: TGTGCTAGTGGTTCCAGGGGGCGCGGGGCCACTGAAGCTTTCTTT. Together with reference TRBV12-5 and TRBJ1-1, the CDR3 gives the full variable domain: DARVTQTPRHKVTEMGQEVTMRCQPILGHNTVFWYRQTMMQGLELLAYFRNRAPLDDSGMPKDRFSAEMPDATLATLKIQPSEPRDSAVYFCASGSRGRGATEAFFGQGTRLTVV.

In the case of this clonotype: A clone one base away is much larger, so this may be a read error. The rearrangement links TRBV9 to TRBJ2-1; D tentatively reads TRBD1 or TRBD2 (6 bases each). V lost 2 bases to trimming and J lost 6 bases, with 9 bases between them. Germline V CDR1 and CDR2: SGDLS, YYNGEE. This CDR3 comprises 13 residues. The CDR3 DNA reads TGTGCCAGCAGCGTCGGGGGCTGCAATGAGCAGTTCTTC. Residues: CASSVGGCNEQFF.

Notes on this clonotype: Just one base apart from a much larger clone, this may be a read error. This chain links TRBV7-2 with TRBJ2-6, with D perhaps matching TRBD1 or TRBD2 (6 bases each). The CDR3 contains 18 residues. Germline V gives CDR1 SGHTA, CDR2 FQGNSA. The CDR3 loop is CASGLAVQGSPGANVLTF. The CDR3 nucleotides are TGTGCCAGCGGCTTAGCGGTACAGGGTTCCCCTGGGGCCAACGTCCTGACTTTC.